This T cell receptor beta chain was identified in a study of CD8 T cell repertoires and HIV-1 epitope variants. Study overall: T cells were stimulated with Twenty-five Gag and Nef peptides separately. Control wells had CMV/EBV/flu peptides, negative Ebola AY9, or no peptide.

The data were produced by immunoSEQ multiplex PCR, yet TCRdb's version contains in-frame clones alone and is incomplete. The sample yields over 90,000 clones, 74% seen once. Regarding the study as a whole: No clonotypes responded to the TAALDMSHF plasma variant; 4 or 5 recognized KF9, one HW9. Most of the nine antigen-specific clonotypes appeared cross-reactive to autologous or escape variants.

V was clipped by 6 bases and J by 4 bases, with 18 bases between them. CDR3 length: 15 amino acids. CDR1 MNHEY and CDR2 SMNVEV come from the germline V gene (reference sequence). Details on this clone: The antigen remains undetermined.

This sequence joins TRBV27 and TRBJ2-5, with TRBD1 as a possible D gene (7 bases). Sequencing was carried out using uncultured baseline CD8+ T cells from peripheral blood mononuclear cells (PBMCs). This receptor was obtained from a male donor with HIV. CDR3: CASSLTGTRAETQYF. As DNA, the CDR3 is TGTGCCAGCAGCCTGACAGGGACTCGTGCAGAGACCCAGTACTTC.